A single sample gave rise to the 25 T cell receptor beta chains below, sequenced in a study of T-cell memory formation after mild COVID-19 (dated by TCRdb to about 2021). Library preparation employed 5' RACE. The instrument was an Illumina NovaSeq 6000. TCRdb reworked the public reads: Q25 trimming with fastp, MiXCR clone assembly, productive beta chains retained. Here each entry gathers all rows of one CDR3 protein and keeps the most common genes and DNA. The sample yields 450,000 to 700,000 distinct CDR3 sequences; about a sixth were counted once. Together, the top ten hold 12% of the sample. The specimen sequenced was PBMCs or a T cell subset sorted from them (not recorded which). These receptors were obtained from an adult woman who had mild COVID-19 (a few samples of this study predate the infection). The sample titles of this study are shuffled in the database, so cell type and time point are left out; the donor was told from shared clones.

This clonotype turned up a few times. J is TRBJ1-2 and V is TRBV9; D is unclear. The CDR3 covers 13 residues. The germline V gene has CDR1 SGDLS and CDR2 YYNGEE. The V and J ends lost 3 bases and 3 bases respectively, with 9 bases between them. The CDR3 coding sequence is TGTGCCAGCAGCGGCGACTTATACTATGGCTACACCTTC. Protein sequence: CASSGDLYYGYTF.

V usage is TRBV11-1 and J usage is TRBJ2-1; weak D call: TRBD2 (5 bases). Looked up from germline, CDR1 is SGHAT and CDR2 is FQDESV (reference sequence). This CDR3 has 16 residues. V dropped 5 bases and J dropped 6 bases, with 20 bases sitting between them. The CDR3 protein is CASSNLGLSTRNEQFF. CDR3 DNA sequence: TGTGCCAGCAGCAACCTAGGACTGTCAACTCGCAATGAGCAGTTCTTC.

This clonotype was observed at least ten times. This chain links TRBV5-1 with TRBJ2-5; no clear D. Germline loops: CDR1 SGHRS, CDR2 YFSETQ. V gave up 0 bases and J gave up 2 bases, with 8 bases separating them. The CDR3 loop spans 14 amino acids. Written as DNA, the CDR3 is TGCGCCAGCAGCTTGGGTGCAGGACAAGAGACCCAGTACTTC. It translates to CASSLGAGQETQYF.

In its sample, this clonotype was seen a few times. The chain couples TRBV11-2 to TRBJ1-1, with D unclear. CDR1 is SGHAT and CDR2 is FQNNGV in the germline V gene. This CDR3 is 15 amino acids long. The V gene lost 3 bases and the J gene lost 0 bases, with 11 bases spanning the gap. The CDR3 spells CASSFPSPMNTEAFF. The CDR3 coding sequence is TGTGCCAGCAGCTTCCCGTCCCCCATGAACACTGAAGCTTTCTTT.

This clonotype was detected a few times. This rearrangement joins TRBV6-1 to TRBJ2-4, with 8 bases aligning to TRBD2. V lost 8 bases to trimming and J lost 8 bases; unmatched junction nucleotides: 14. The CDR3 has 15 amino acids. CDR1 is MNHNS, CDR2 SASEGT, per germline. For the CDR3, the DNA is TGTGCCAGCGTGCAAGGACTAGCCTCTTTCTACATTCAGTACTTC. This codes for CASVQGLASFYIQYF.

The V call is TRBV5-1, the J call TRBJ2-7, with 8 bases that match TRBD1. CDR1 and CDR2 (germline): SGHRS, YFSETQ. With 3 bases clipped from V and 5 bases from J, the junction kept 10 bases outside the gene matches. This CDR3 has 15 amino acids. The CDR3 loop reads CASSSRTGPPHEQYF. The CDR3 DNA sequence: TGCGCCAGCAGCTCCCGGACAGGGCCGCCCCACGAGCAGTACTTC.

The chain uses TRBV20-1 and TRBJ1-1; TRBD1 matches at 7 bases. Germline V gene lookup returns CDR1 DFQATT and CDR2 SNEGSKA (reference sequence). This CDR3 has 14 amino acids. V gave up 1 base and J gave up 6 bases; unmatched junction bases: 8. CDR3 in DNA: TGCAGTGCTAGAGGGATTGGGACAGCCGCTGAAGCTTTCTTT. Its protein is CSARGIGTAAEAFF.

This clonotype was seen a few times. The CDR3 DNA is TGTGCCAGCAGCTGGAGACAGGGGGCCACTGAAGCTTTCTTT. Residues: CASSWRQGATEAFF. The chain carries TRBV7-8 and TRBJ1-1, with 10 positions matching TRBD1. V lost 4 bases to trimming and J lost 4 bases; unmatched junction nucleotides: 3. This CDR3 is 14 amino acids long. Germline CDR1 and CDR2: SGHVS and FQNEAQ.

J is TRBJ2-1 and V is TRBV5-6, with D unclear. V was pared by 4 bases and J by 5 bases, with 7 bases between. In germline, CDR1 is SGHDT, CDR2 YYEEEE. This CDR3 has 12 amino acids. DNA for the CDR3: TGTGCCAGCAGCGGCAGAAACAATGAGCAGTTCTTC. It yields the protein CASSGRNNEQFF.

This clonotype was observed a handful of times. The chain combines TRBV7-9 with TRBJ2-1; D tentatively fits TRBD1 or TRBD2 (5 bases each). With 3 bases removed from V and 4 bases from J, the gap between germline ends came to 10 bases. Germline V gene lookup returns CDR1 SEHNR and CDR2 FQNEAQ (reference sequence). The CDR3 consists of 14 residues. This CDR3 is CASSLGREYNEQFF. The CDR3 region has the DNA TGTGCCAGCAGCTTGGGACGCGAATACAATGAGCAGTTCTTC.

A few counts support this clonotype. This chain connects TRBV3-1 to TRBJ1-2, with TRBD1 identical over 9 bases. This CDR3 is built from 15 residues. The J segment lost 3 bases and the V segment lost 3 bases, leaving 5 bases of the junction unmatched. The V gene's germline CDR1 is LGHDT and CDR2 YNNKEL (reference sequence). CDR3 amino acids: CASSQTDRGDYGYTF. The CDR3 region has the DNA TGTGCCAGCAGCCAGACCGACAGGGGGGACTATGGCTACACCTTC.

This clonotype was observed a handful of times. CDR3 DNA: TGTGCCAGCAGTTTTTTCGGGAGTTCCTCAGCAGGCTACACCTTC. Translation gives CASSFFGSSSAGYTF. V gene TRBV12-3 or TRBV12-4 combines with J gene TRBJ1-2; no clear D gene. V lost 3 bases and J 8 bases, leaving 19 bases between the germline ends. There are 15 residues in the CDR3.

This clonotype showed up just a few times. The rearrangement joins TRBV6-5 to TRBJ2-3; D not resolved. The V end was cut by 2 bases, the J end by 2 bases, with 11 bases between. Per the germline V gene, CDR1 is MNHEY and CDR2 is SVGAGI. CDR3 size: 15 residues. CDR3 nucleotides: TGTGCCAGCAGTTACGGCGGCGGACCCACAGATACGCAGTATTTT. Its protein product is CASSYGGGPTDTQYF.

V and J are TRBV5-1 and TRBJ2-1; 15 bases are shared with TRBD2. V lost 2 bases to trimming and J lost 2 bases; unmatched junction nucleotides: 2. The CDR3 covers 17 residues. Germline lookup yields CDR1 SGHRS and CDR2 YFSETQ. CDR3: CASSFGLAGGPYNEQFF. The CDR3 DNA reads as TGCGCCAGCAGCTTCGGACTAGCGGGGGGGCCCTACAATGAGCAGTTCTTC.

DNA for the CDR3: TGTGCCAGCAGCGTAACCCGACAGGGAGATGAAAAACTGTTTTTT. It is translated as CASSVTRQGDEKLFF. V usage is TRBV7-2 and J usage is TRBJ1-4; 7 bases line up with TRBD1. Germline CDR1 is SGHTA and CDR2 is FQGNSA. The length of the CDR3 is 15 residues. V was pared by 5 bases and J by 6 bases, with 9 bases of the junction left unmatched.

This clonotype was seen a few times. This chain links TRBV18 with TRBJ2-7; D uncertain. Germline V gene lookup returns CDR1 KGHSH and CDR2 LQKENI. The V end lost 2 bases, the J end lost 2 bases, and 19 bases lay between the germline ends. This CDR3 has 17 amino acids. CDR3 region: CASSPRPPDRFPYEQYF. The CDR3, as DNA: TGTGCCAGCTCACCAAGGCCCCCCGATCGTTTCCCCTACGAGCAGTACTTC.

This clonotype was counted many times. The V and J genes are TRBV19 and TRBJ2-6, with D perhaps TRBD1 or TRBD2 (5 bases each). Trimming pared 4 bases from V and 0 bases from J, leaving 10 bases between. The CDR3 totals 16 residues. The germline V gene has CDR1 LNHDA and CDR2 SQIVND (reference sequence). DNA of the CDR3: TGTGCCAGTAGTAGGGACGGCAGCTCTGGGGCCAACGTCCTGACTTTC. Encoded protein: CASSRDGSSGANVLTF.

The rearrangement joins TRBV5-8 to TRBJ2-5, with a tentative D call TRBD1 (6 bases). The CDR3 spans 13 residues. Germline CDR1 and CDR2: SGHTS and YDEGEE. Trimming left V 4 bases short and J 2 bases short, with 9 bases between. CDR3 amino acids: CASSGGQQETQYF. The CDR3 DNA sequence: TGTGCCAGCAGCGGAGGACAGCAAGAGACCCAGTACTTC.

The rearrangement links TRBV19 to TRBJ2-3; 8 bases map to TRBD2. The germline gives CDR1 LNHDA, CDR2 SQIVND (reference sequence). Losses at the gene ends were 1 base for V and 5 bases for J; bases not matched to a gene: 2. The CDR3 length is 14 residues. The CDR3 DNA follows: TGTGCCAGTAGTATAGCGGGAGGGAGAGATACGCAGTATTTT. Its translation: CASSIAGGRDTQYF.

This rearrangement joins TRBV12-3 or TRBV12-4 to TRBJ1-3, with unresolved D. This CDR3 spans 15 amino acids. Trimming cost V 1 base and J 3 bases, with 10 bases left between them. CDR3 region: CASSLGGRVGNTIYF. The CDR3 region has the DNA TGTGCCAGCAGTTTAGGCGGGAGGGTTGGAAACACCATATATTTT.

This chain uses TRBV6-2 or TRBV6-3 with TRBJ2-3; 7 nucleotides align to TRBD1. V lost 2 bases, J lost 3 bases, and 8 bases stayed unmatched. From germline, CDR1 is MNHEY and CDR2 SVGEGT. This CDR3 comprises 16 residues. For the CDR3, the DNA is TGTGCCAGCAGTTACGGCAGGGGGTCAGGAACAGATACGCAGTATTTT. Translating gives CASSYGRGSGTDTQYF.

J is TRBJ2-7 and V is TRBV5-4; 7 bases are a match to TRBD1. V gave up 4 bases and J gave up 3 bases; unmatched junction bases: 4. CDR3 size: 13 residues. Germline V lookup: CDR1 SGHNT, CDR2 YYREEE (reference sequence). For the CDR3, the DNA is TGTGCCAGCAGCCAGGGACAGCTCTACGAGCAGTACTTC. Residues: CASSQGQLYEQYF.

This sequence joins TRBV27 and TRBJ2-1; 7 bases are shared with TRBD2. CDR3 length: 17 residues. V gave up 3 bases and J gave up 0 bases; unmatched junction bases: 8. Germline CDR1 is MNHEY and CDR2 is SMNVEV (reference sequence). The chain's CDR3 is CASSFREVAFSYNEQFF. In DNA, the CDR3 is TGTGCCAGCAGTTTCCGGGAGGTAGCCTTCTCCTACAATGAGCAGTTCTTC.

The genes are TRBV11-2 and TRBJ2-1, with 8 nucleotides matching TRBD1. The ends lost 4 bases at V and 10 bases at J; junction bases unmatched: 6. CDR3 length equals 13 residues. Germline CDR1 and CDR2: SGHAT and FQNNGV. This CDR3 reads CASSSTGGDEQFF. The CDR3 DNA reads TGTGCCAGCAGCTCCACAGGGGGAGACGAGCAGTTCTTC.

The chain links TRBV9 to TRBJ2-1; possible D gene TRBD1, 5 bases. CDR1 and CDR2 from the germline V gene are SGDLS and YYNGEE. Trimming took off 4 bases at V and 10 bases at J, with 12 bases between the two ends. The CDR3 runs to 12 residues. The CDR3 loop reads CASSLHRNEQFF. The CDR3 DNA is TGTGCCAGCAGCCTCCACAGGAACGAGCAGTTCTTC. The full variable domain, completed using reference TRBV9 and TRBJ2-1, is DSGVTQTPKHLITATGQRVTLRCSPRSGDLSVYWYQQSLDQGLQFLIQYYNGEERAKGNILERFSAQQFPDLHSELNLSSLELGDSALYFCASSLHRNEQFFGPGTRLTVL.